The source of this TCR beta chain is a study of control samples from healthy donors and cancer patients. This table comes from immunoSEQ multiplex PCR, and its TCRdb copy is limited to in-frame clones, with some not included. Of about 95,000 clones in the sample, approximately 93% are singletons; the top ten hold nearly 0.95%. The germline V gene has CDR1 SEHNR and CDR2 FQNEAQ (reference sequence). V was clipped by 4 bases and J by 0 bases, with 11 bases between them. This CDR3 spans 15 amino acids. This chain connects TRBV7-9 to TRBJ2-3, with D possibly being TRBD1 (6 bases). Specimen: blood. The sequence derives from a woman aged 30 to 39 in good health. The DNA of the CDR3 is TGTGCCAGCAGCTCCTACAGGGCTAGCACAGATACGCAGTATTTT. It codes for CASSSYRASTDTQYF.